The 10 T cell receptor beta chains listed next were all sequenced from one sample in a study of breast tumors, draining lymph nodes, adjacent tissues. TCRdb recomputed calls from the multiplex PCR reads with MiXCR, one row per CDR3 protein. The sample carries 15,000 or so distinct CDR3 sequences, just under 45% recorded once. The sample taken for sequencing was tumor-adjacent breast tissue. These receptors all stem from a female donor with breast cancer. Some clones in this sample may be carry-over from other donors' samples.

This clonotype was counted ten times or more. The CDR3 DNA is TGTGCCAGTAGTACCCCGACAGGGTGGGATGAGCAGTTCTTC. Residues: CASSTPTGWDEQFF. This chain links TRBV19 with TRBJ2-1, with TRBD1 matching 7 bases. The CDR3 is 14 residues long. Germline V gene data show CDR1 as LNHDA and CDR2 as SQIVND (reference sequence). Trimming cost V 4 bases and J 8 bases; bases outside gene matches: 8.

The chain employs TRBV4-2 and TRBJ2-5; 7 bases align to TRBD2. V shed 3 bases and J 5 bases; nucleotides not matched to a gene: 12. The CDR3 is made up of 16 amino acids. Germline V CDR1 and CDR2: LGHNA, YNFKEQ. The CDR3 bases are TGTGCCAGCAGCCAGCGGGGGACGGGCGAGCAGGAGACCCAGTACTTC. It is translated as CASSQRGTGEQETQYF.

This clonotype has just a few counts. The gene calls are TRBV6-1 and TRBJ1-1, with TRBD1 matching 7 bases. Germline CDR1 is MNHNS and CDR2 is SASEGT. This CDR3 region has 14 residues. After removal of 7 bases from V and 4 bases from J, the junction contained 9 bases not matched to a gene. CDR3 loop: CASTLQGYGTEAFF. Here the CDR3 DNA reads TGTGCCAGCACTTTACAGGGGTATGGCACTGAAGCTTTCTTT.

The rearrangement joins TRBV28 to TRBJ2-7; 7 positions agree with TRBD2. CDR3 size: 14 residues. Germline CDR1 reads MDHEN; CDR2 reads SYDVKM. The V gene end was trimmed by 6 bases and the J gene end by 9 bases; junction bases not matched to a gene: 14. The CDR3 is CASSLNLLERGQYF. CDR3 in DNA: TGTGCCAGCAGCTTGAACCTCTTGGAGCGGGGGCAGTACTTC.

The chain joins TRBV7-2 to TRBJ2-3, with TRBD2 matching 7 bases. Germline-derived CDR1 and CDR2 are SGHTA and FQGNSA. The ends lost 5 bases at V and 4 bases at J; junction bases unmatched: 6. CDR3 size: 14 residues. The CDR3, as DNA: TGTGCCAGCAGCAGCGGGATCAGGCCAGATACGCAGTATTTT. This sequence encodes CASSSGIRPDTQYF.

Regarding this clonotype: An end of the junction does not agree with germline; a read error may underlie this. The rearrangement links TRBV14 to TRBJ2-1; TRBD1 matches at 9 bases. Germline V lookup: CDR1 SGHDN, CDR2 FVKESK. The CDR3 extends over 15 amino acids. The chain's CDR3 is CASSQDRDRVNEPFF. As DNA, the CDR3 is TGTGCCAGCAGCCAAGATCGGGACAGGGTGAATGAGCCGTTCTTT.

In its sample, this clonotype was seen many times. The chain uses TRBV5-8 and TRBJ2-5; TRBD2 matches 11 bases. V dropped 6 bases and J dropped 5; count of bases not matched to a gene: 12. This CDR3 has 16 residues. Germline V gene sequence: CDR1 SGHTS, CDR2 YDEGEE. In nucleotides, the CDR3 is TGTGCCAGCACCAATCTAGCGGGAGGTCAGGGGGAGACCCAGTACTTC. It translates to CASTNLAGGQGETQYF.

The rearrangement joins TRBV20-1 to TRBJ1-2; D remains ambiguous. V dropped 5 bases and J dropped 2 bases, with 12 bases sitting between them. Germline CDR1 reads DFQATT; CDR2 reads SNEGSKA (reference sequence). CDR3 length equals 13 residues. The CDR3 nucleotides are TGCAGTGCTGAGGTCCGGGAGAACTATGGCTACACCTTC. Its protein product is CSAEVRENYGYTF.

V gene TRBV27 combines with J gene TRBJ1-4, with TRBD1 identical over 8 bases. Germline assignment: CDR1 MNHEY and CDR2 SMNVEV (reference sequence). V lost 5 bases, J lost 6 bases, and 11 bases stayed unmatched. This CDR3 is 16 amino acids long. The CDR3 bases are TGTGCCAGCAGTCCTATGCTCAGGGGGCTGGATGAAAAACTGTTTTTT. Translation: CASSPMLRGLDEKLFF. Looking up the rest from reference TRBV27 and TRBJ1-4 gives the full variable domain: EAQVTQNPRYLITVTGKKLTVTCSQNMNHEYMSWYRQDPGLGLRQIYYSMNVEVTDKGDVPEGYKVSRKEKRNFPLILESPSPNQTSLYFCASSPMLRGLDEKLFFGSGTQLSVL.

The table lists this clonotype with a few counts. The chain joins TRBV7-8 to TRBJ2-7, with TRBD1 identical over 9 bases. CDR1 and CDR2 from the germline V gene are SGHVS and FQNEAQ. J gave up 3 bases and V 1 base, and 7 bases lay outside the gene matches. This CDR3 comprises 16 residues. This chain's CDR3 is CASSLGPGQGYYEQYF. As DNA, the CDR3 is TGTGCCAGCAGCTTAGGTCCGGGACAGGGTTACTACGAGCAGTACTTC.